The clone carrying this T cell receptor (beta chain) was detected many times. The antigen is unknown. This specimen belongs to a study of T cells after yellow fever vaccination. For the study at large: When fractions had low cell numbers, they were prepared with SMART-Seq v4 Ultra Low Input. Study-level results: A limited proportion of clonotypes was detected within both the CD4 and CD8 compartments. Detected again after the booster were most primary-vaccination clones, at 95% to 98% CD4 and nearly 90% CD8.

TCRdb independently ran MiXCR on the 5' RACE reads; one entry per CDR3 protein. The sample lists more than 80,000 distinct CDR3 sequences, about 6% occurring once. Trimming removed 0 bases at V and 7 bases at J, with 8 bases between. The CDR3 extends over 13 amino acids. CDR1 and CDR2 from the germline V gene are SGHRS and YFSETQ. The sample here was CD8+ T cells sorted from PBMCs, taken 10 days after the yellow fever booster vaccination. This receptor was taken from a man between 18 and 35 years old who received the YFV17D yellow fever vaccine. V and J are TRBV5-1 and TRBJ2-1; D unclear. CDR3 residues: CASSLVSENEQFF. CDR3 coding DNA: TGCGCCAGCAGCTTGGTGTCGGAAAATGAGCAGTTCTTC.